These T cell receptor beta chains were read from a single sample in a study of blood T cell repertoires in COVID-19. Assay used: immunoSEQ multiplex PCR; TCRdb lists only in-frame clones, some missing. This sample carries 180,000 or so clones, around 80% of them seen once, and the ten largest clones take around 3.6%. The sequencing input was PBMCs or T cells enriched from blood (not recorded which). The receptors here all came from a woman in her fifties or sixties in a cohort exposed to, infected with or recovered from COVID-19 (not recorded which). Each CDR3 is given with its conserved first and last residue. Each record gives: V gene, clone size, D gene, J gene, CDR3 protein, CDR3 DNA. A D gene is named only where the DNA matches it firmly. Clone sizes are given selectively: once, few, many, or a class where the clone is expanded.

v_call: TRBV2
clone_size: -
d_call: TRBD1
j_call: TRBJ2-7
cdr3_aa: CATQPFRDSSYEQYF
cdr3_nt: TGTGCCACCCAACCCTTCCGGGACAGCTCCTACGAGCAGTACTTC

v_call: TRBV7-9
clone_size: -
d_call: -
j_call: TRBJ2-1
cdr3_aa: CASSKGRGSGNEQFF
cdr3_nt: TGTGCCAGCAGCAAAGGTCGGGGAAGCGGCAATGAGCAGTTCTTC

v_call: TRBV5-1
clone_size: once
d_call: -
j_call: TRBJ2-7
cdr3_aa: CASSLASEKIYEQYF
cdr3_nt: TGCGCCAGCAGCTTGGCGTCGGAGAAGATCTACGAGCAGTACTTC

v_call: TRBV24-1
clone_size: -
d_call: -
j_call: TRBJ2-3
cdr3_aa: CATSTSWRTDTQYF
cdr3_nt: TGTGCCACAAGTACATCCTGGAGGACAGATACGCAGTATTTT

v_call: TRBV6-2/TRBV6-3
clone_size: -
d_call: -
j_call: TRBJ1-2
cdr3_aa: CASSSQIEVVGYTF
cdr3_nt: TGTGCCAGCAGTTCCCAAATTGAAGTAGTCGGCTACACCTTC

v_call: TRBV18
clone_size: -
d_call: TRBD1
j_call: TRBJ1-2
cdr3_aa: CASSPNSGTGGEYYGYTF
cdr3_nt: TGTGCCAGCTCCCCAAACTCCGGGACAGGGGGCGAATACTATGGCTACACCTTC

v_call: TRBV6-5
clone_size: -
d_call: -
j_call: TRBJ1-6
cdr3_aa: CATYREGSPLHF
cdr3_nt: TGTGCCACCTACAGGGAGGGTTCACCCCTCCACTTT

v_call: TRBV7-8
clone_size: -
d_call: TRBD1
j_call: TRBJ1-6
cdr3_aa: CASSLSGQGSSYNSPLHF
cdr3_nt: TGTGCCAGCAGCCTATCCGGACAGGGAAGCTCCTATAATTCACCCCTCCACTTT

v_call: TRBV18
clone_size: -
d_call: -
j_call: TRBJ2-1
cdr3_aa: CASSPPGVRGNEQFF
cdr3_nt: TGTGCCAGCTCACCACCGGGCGTGCGGGGCAATGAGCAGTTCTTC

v_call: TRBV4-1
clone_size: -
d_call: -
j_call: TRBJ1-6
cdr3_aa: CASSQEPPTAKNSPLHF
cdr3_nt: TGCGCCAGCAGCCAAGAGCCCCCGACAGCGAAAAATTCACCCCTCCACTTT

v_call: TRBV30
clone_size: -
d_call: -
j_call: TRBJ2-7
cdr3_aa: CAWSVGAMTYEQYF
cdr3_nt: TGTGCCTGGAGTGTGGGGGCCATGACCTACGAGCAGTACTTC

v_call: TRBV5-1
clone_size: once
d_call: -
j_call: TRBJ2-2
cdr3_aa: CASSLGRDTGELFF
cdr3_nt: TGCGCCAGCAGCTTGGGCAGGGACACCGGGGAGCTGTTTTTT

v_call: TRBV5-6
clone_size: -
d_call: -
j_call: TRBJ2-7
cdr3_aa: CASSLQGPEQYF
cdr3_nt: TGTGCCAGCAGCTTACAGGGTCCCGAGCAGTACTTC

v_call: TRBV28
clone_size: -
d_call: TRBD1
j_call: TRBJ1-1
cdr3_aa: CASSTGQGTEAFF
cdr3_nt: TGTGCCAGCAGTACGGGACAGGGTACTGAAGCTTTCTTT

v_call: TRBV11-2
clone_size: -
d_call: TRBD1
j_call: TRBJ2-7
cdr3_aa: CASSLEVGDRGYEQYF
cdr3_nt: TGTGCCAGCAGCTTAGAGGTCGGGGACAGAGGCTACGAGCAGTACTTC

v_call: TRBV7-9
clone_size: -
d_call: TRBD1
j_call: TRBJ1-4
cdr3_aa: CASSLGTGGTNEKLFF
cdr3_nt: TGTGCCAGCAGCCTTGGGACAGGGGGTACTAATGAAAAACTGTTTTTT

v_call: TRBV6-5
clone_size: -
d_call: TRBD1
j_call: TRBJ1-1
cdr3_aa: CASSNRGQNTEAFF
cdr3_nt: TGTGCCAGCAGTAACAGGGGACAGAACACTGAAGCTTTCTTT

v_call: TRBV2
clone_size: -
d_call: TRBD1
j_call: TRBJ1-5
cdr3_aa: CASSTQGARSNQPQHF
cdr3_nt: TGTGCCAGCAGTACACAGGGGGCCAGGAGCAATCAGCCCCAGCATTTT

v_call: TRBV2
clone_size: -
d_call: -
j_call: TRBJ1-3
cdr3_aa: CASSVSTGGNTIYF
cdr3_nt: TGTGCCAGCAGTGTATCGACAGGTGGAAACACCATATATTTT

v_call: TRBV18
clone_size: -
d_call: -
j_call: TRBJ2-2
cdr3_aa: CASSPGLNTGELFF
cdr3_nt: TGTGCCAGCTCACCGGGGCTGAACACCGGGGAGCTGTTTTTT

v_call: TRBV5-4
clone_size: -
d_call: TRBD2
j_call: TRBJ2-7
cdr3_aa: CASSFLLAGGGYEQYF
cdr3_nt: TGTGCCAGCAGCTTCCTCCTAGCGGGGGGTGGGTACGAGCAGTACTTC

v_call: TRBV3-1/TRBV3-2
clone_size: few
d_call: TRBD1
j_call: TRBJ2-2
cdr3_aa: CASSPRDRGTGELFF
cdr3_nt: TGTGCCAGCAGCCCGAGGGACAGGGGGACCGGGGAGCTGTTTTTT

v_call: TRBV2
clone_size: -
d_call: -
j_call: TRBJ2-3
cdr3_aa: CASSEVGKGADTQYF
cdr3_nt: TGTGCCAGCAGTGAGGTCGGGAAGGGGGCAGATACGCAGTATTTT

v_call: TRBV21-1
clone_size: -
d_call: -
j_call: TRBJ1-4
cdr3_aa: CASSRGAATNEKLFF
cdr3_nt: TGTGCCAGCAGCCGGGGGGCCGCAACTAATGAAAAACTGTTTTTT

v_call: TRBV29-1
clone_size: -
d_call: TRBD1
j_call: TRBJ2-4
cdr3_aa: CSGAQGNIQYF
cdr3_nt: TGCAGCGGAGCACAGGGGAACATTCAGTACTTC

v_call: TRBV30
clone_size: -
d_call: -
j_call: TRBJ2-7
cdr3_aa: CAWSASEGMYF
cdr3_nt: TGTGCCTGGAGTGCCAGTGAGGGAATGTACTTC

v_call: TRBV4-2
clone_size: -
d_call: TRBD2
j_call: TRBJ2-1
cdr3_aa: CASSPPPAGGYNEQFF
cdr3_nt: TGTGCCAGCAGCCCCCCTCCGGCGGGGGGGTACAATGAGCAGTTCTTC

v_call: TRBV28
clone_size: -
d_call: TRBD2
j_call: TRBJ2-3
cdr3_aa: CASSYPSGGATDTQYF
cdr3_nt: TGTGCCAGCAGTTATCCTAGCGGGGGCGCCACAGATACGCAGTATTTT

v_call: TRBV9
clone_size: -
d_call: -
j_call: TRBJ1-3
cdr3_aa: CASSVAGTGNTIYF
cdr3_nt: TGTGCCAGCAGCGTAGCAGGTACTGGAAACACCATATATTTT

v_call: TRBV4-1
clone_size: -
d_call: -
j_call: TRBJ2-7
cdr3_aa: CASSQQDYPETYEQYF
cdr3_nt: TGCGCCAGCAGCCAGCAGGACTACCCCGAAACTTACGAGCAGTACTTC

v_call: TRBV5-4
clone_size: -
d_call: TRBD2
j_call: TRBJ2-3
cdr3_aa: CASSARTSAKQYF
cdr3_nt: TGTGCCAGCAGCGCCCGGACTAGCGCCAAGCAGTATTTT

v_call: TRBV28
clone_size: -
d_call: TRBD2
j_call: TRBJ2-3
cdr3_aa: CASSTGTSGRVGIADTQYF
cdr3_nt: TGTGCCAGCAGTACGGGGACTAGCGGGAGAGTCGGGATCGCAGATACGCAGTATTTT

v_call: TRBV2
clone_size: -
d_call: TRBD2
j_call: TRBJ2-1
cdr3_aa: CASSDGLAGATNEQFF
cdr3_nt: TGTGCCAGCAGTGATGGACTAGCGGGAGCCACCAATGAGCAGTTCTTC

v_call: TRBV4-2
clone_size: -
d_call: TRBD1
j_call: TRBJ2-3
cdr3_aa: CASSPEKTGDLGPDTQYF
cdr3_nt: TGTGCCAGCAGCCCGGAGAAAACAGGGGATCTGGGCCCAGATACGCAGTATTTT

v_call: TRBV9
clone_size: -
d_call: TRBD1
j_call: TRBJ2-2
cdr3_aa: CASSILGTGVITGELFF
cdr3_nt: TGTGCCAGCAGCATACTAGGGACAGGGGTTATCACCGGGGAGCTGTTTTTT

v_call: TRBV7-3
clone_size: -
d_call: TRBD1
j_call: TRBJ1-1
cdr3_aa: CASSLGQGITEAFF
cdr3_nt: TGTGCCAGCAGCTTGGGACAGGGAATCACTGAAGCTTTCTTT

v_call: TRBV4-1
clone_size: many
d_call: -
j_call: TRBJ1-1
cdr3_aa: CASQGLNTEAFF
cdr3_nt: TGCGCCAGCCAGGGCCTGAACACTGAAGCTTTCTTT

v_call: TRBV18
clone_size: -
d_call: -
j_call: TRBJ2-5
cdr3_aa: CASSPGQRGGTQYF
cdr3_nt: TGTGCCAGCTCACCGGGTCAAAGGGGAGGGACCCAGTACTTC

v_call: TRBV19
clone_size: -
d_call: TRBD1
j_call: TRBJ1-6
cdr3_aa: CASSIQTGANSPLHF
cdr3_nt: TGTGCCAGTAGTATTCAGACAGGGGCTAATTCACCCCTCCACTTT

v_call: TRBV2
clone_size: -
d_call: -
j_call: TRBJ1-3
cdr3_aa: CACQEEFTIYF
cdr3_nt: TGTGCCTGTCAGGAGGAGTTCACCATATATTTT

v_call: TRBV14
clone_size: -
d_call: -
j_call: TRBJ2-1
cdr3_aa: CASSQSQGIEQFF
cdr3_nt: TGTGCCAGCAGCCAATCACAGGGAATAGAGCAGTTCTTC

v_call: TRBV7-9
clone_size: -
d_call: TRBD1
j_call: TRBJ2-1
cdr3_aa: CASSLALRQGAHNEQFF
cdr3_nt: TGTGCCAGCAGCTTAGCGTTGAGACAGGGGGCTCACAATGAGCAGTTCTTC

v_call: TRBV25-1
clone_size: -
d_call: TRBD2
j_call: TRBJ2-3
cdr3_aa: CASSERGTSGALDTQYF
cdr3_nt: TGTGCCAGCAGCGAGAGGGGGACTAGCGGGGCCCTAGATACGCAGTATTTT

v_call: TRBV19
clone_size: -
d_call: -
j_call: TRBJ1-5
cdr3_aa: CASSIAGSAYSNQPQHF
cdr3_nt: TGTGCCAGTAGTATAGCTGGCAGCGCGTATAGCAATCAGCCCCAGCATTTT

v_call: TRBV10-3
clone_size: -
d_call: TRBD1
j_call: TRBJ2-3
cdr3_aa: CAISGSDRVTTDTQYF
cdr3_nt: TGTGCCATCAGTGGGTCGGACAGGGTTACTACAGATACGCAGTATTTT

v_call: TRBV6-1
clone_size: -
d_call: TRBD1
j_call: TRBJ2-2
cdr3_aa: CASSEYRGNTGELFF
cdr3_nt: TGTGCCAGCAGTGAATACAGGGGAAACACCGGGGAGCTGTTTTTT

v_call: TRBV3-1/TRBV3-2
clone_size: -
d_call: TRBD1
j_call: TRBJ1-4
cdr3_aa: CASSPPTQQGAWKKLFF
cdr3_nt: TGTGCCAGCAGCCCTCCGACTCAACAGGGGGCATGGAAAAAACTGTTTTTT

v_call: TRBV7-9
clone_size: -
d_call: TRBD1
j_call: TRBJ2-3
cdr3_aa: CASSLRETGNADTQYF
cdr3_nt: TGTGCCAGCAGCTTAAGGGAGACAGGGAATGCAGATACGCAGTATTTT